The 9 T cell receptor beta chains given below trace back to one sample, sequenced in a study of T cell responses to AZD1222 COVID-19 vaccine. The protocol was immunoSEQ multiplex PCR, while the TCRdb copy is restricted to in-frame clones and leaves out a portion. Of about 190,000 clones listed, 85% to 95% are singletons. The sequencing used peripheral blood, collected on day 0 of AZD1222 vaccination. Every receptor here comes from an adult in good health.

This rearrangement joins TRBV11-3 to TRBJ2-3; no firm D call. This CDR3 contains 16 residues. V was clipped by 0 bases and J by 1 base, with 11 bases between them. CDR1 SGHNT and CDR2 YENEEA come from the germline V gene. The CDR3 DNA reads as TGTGCCAGCAGCTTAGAGTCGATAGGTGGCACAGATACGCAGTATTTT. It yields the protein CASSLESIGGTDTQYF.

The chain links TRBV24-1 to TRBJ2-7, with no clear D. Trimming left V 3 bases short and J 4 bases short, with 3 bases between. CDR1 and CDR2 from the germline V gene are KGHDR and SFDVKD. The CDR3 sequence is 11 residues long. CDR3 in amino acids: CATSDRYEQYF. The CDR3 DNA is TGTGCCACCAGTGATAGGTACGAGCAGTACTTC.

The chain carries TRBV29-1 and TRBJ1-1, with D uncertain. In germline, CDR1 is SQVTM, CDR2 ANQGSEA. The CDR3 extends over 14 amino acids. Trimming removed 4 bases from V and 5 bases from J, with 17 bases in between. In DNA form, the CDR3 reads TGCAGCGTTGTGGTTCGGGCCCCGGGGACTGAAGCTTTCTTT. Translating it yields CSVVVRAPGTEAFF.

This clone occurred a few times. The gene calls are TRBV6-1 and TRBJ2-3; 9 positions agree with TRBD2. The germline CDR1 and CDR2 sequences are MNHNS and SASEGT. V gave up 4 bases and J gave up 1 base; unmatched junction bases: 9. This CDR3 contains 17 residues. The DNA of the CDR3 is TGTGCCAGCAGTGCCCCCCAAGCTAGCGGGGGCACAGATACGCAGTATTTT. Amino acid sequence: CASSAPQASGGTDTQYF.

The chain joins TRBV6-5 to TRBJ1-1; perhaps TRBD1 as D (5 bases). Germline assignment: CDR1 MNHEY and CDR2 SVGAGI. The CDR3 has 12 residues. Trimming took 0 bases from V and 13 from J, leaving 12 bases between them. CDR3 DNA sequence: TGTGCCAGCAGTTACTCTGCCGGGGGAGTTTTCTTT. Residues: CASSYSAGGVFF.

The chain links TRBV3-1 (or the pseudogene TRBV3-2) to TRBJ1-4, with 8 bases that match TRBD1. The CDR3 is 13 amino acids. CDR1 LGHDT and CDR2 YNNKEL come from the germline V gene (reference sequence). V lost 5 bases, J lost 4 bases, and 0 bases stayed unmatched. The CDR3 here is CASSGTGNEKLFF. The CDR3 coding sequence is TGTGCCAGCAGCGGGACAGGTAATGAAAAACTGTTTTTT.

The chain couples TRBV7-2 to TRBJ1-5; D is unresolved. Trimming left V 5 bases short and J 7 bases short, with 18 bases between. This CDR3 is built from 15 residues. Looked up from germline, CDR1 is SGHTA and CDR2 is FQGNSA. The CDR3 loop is CASSPIPLGEQPQHF. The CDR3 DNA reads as TGTGCCAGCAGCCCGATTCCGTTGGGTGAGCAGCCCCAGCATTTT.

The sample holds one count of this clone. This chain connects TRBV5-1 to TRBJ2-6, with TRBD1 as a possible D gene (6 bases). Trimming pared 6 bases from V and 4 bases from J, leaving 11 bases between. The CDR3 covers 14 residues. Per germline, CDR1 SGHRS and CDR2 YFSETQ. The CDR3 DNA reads TGCGCCAGCACCCCAGGGGCCGGGGCCAACGTCCTGACTTTC. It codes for CASTPGAGANVLTF. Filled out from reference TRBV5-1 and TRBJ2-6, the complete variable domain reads KAGVTQTPRYLIKTRGQQVTLSCSPISGHRSVSWYQQTPGQGLQFLFEYFSETQRNKGNFPGRFSGRQFSNSRSEMNVSTLELGDSALYLCASTPGAGANVLTFGAGSRLTVL.

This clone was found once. Here the CDR3 DNA reads TGTGCCATCAGTGAGTCTGGGCAGGGCTCCTATAATTCACCCCTCCACTTT. Translating gives CAISESGQGSYNSPLHF. The rearrangement joins TRBV10-3 to TRBJ1-6; a possible D gene is TRBD1 (5 bases). There are 17 residues in the CDR3. The germline CDR1 and CDR2 sequences are ENHRY and SYGVKD. V was trimmed by 0 bases and J by 0 bases, leaving 9 bases between them.